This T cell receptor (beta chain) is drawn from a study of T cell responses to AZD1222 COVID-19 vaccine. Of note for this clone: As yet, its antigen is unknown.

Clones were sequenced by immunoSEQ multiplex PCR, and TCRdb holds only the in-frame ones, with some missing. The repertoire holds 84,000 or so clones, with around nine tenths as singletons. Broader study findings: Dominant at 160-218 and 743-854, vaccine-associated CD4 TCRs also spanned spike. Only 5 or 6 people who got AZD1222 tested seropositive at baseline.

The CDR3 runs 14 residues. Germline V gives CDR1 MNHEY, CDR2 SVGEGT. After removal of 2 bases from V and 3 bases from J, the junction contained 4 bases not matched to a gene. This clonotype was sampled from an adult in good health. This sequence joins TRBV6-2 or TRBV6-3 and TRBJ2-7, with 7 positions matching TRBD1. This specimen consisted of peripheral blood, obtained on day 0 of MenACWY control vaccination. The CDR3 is CASSYKGTVYEQYF. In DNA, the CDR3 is TGTGCCAGCAGTTACAAGGGGACAGTCTACGAGCAGTACTTC.